This T cell receptor beta chain stems from a study of control samples from healthy donors and cancer patients. The V gene lost 8 bases and the J gene lost 0 bases, with 8 bases spanning the gap. The CDR3 has 13 residues. Germline loops: CDR1 SNHLY, CDR2 FYNNEI. Sequencing was performed with immunoSEQ multiplex PCR; in TCRdb, only in-frame clones are kept and a portion is missing. Here the sample spans fewer than 95,000 clones, roughly 86% being singletons. Input material: blood. The clonotype originates from a man aged 25 to 40 in good health. The chain carries TRBV2 and TRBJ2-1, with D possibly matching TRBD2 (6 bases). As DNA, the CDR3 is TGTGCCAGCCTAGCGCCCTCCTACAATGAGCAGTTCTTC. This gives the protein CASLAPSYNEQFF.